This TCR beta chain came from a study of CD8+CD57+ T cells in acquired aplastic anemia. Study-level information: Quantities of DNA derived from sorted CD4+ and CD8+ cells averaged 3.2 ug. Study outcomes and limitations: Patients and controls were found to share more than 25 CD8+ CDR3 sequences.

In regard to this clonotype: What it binds is unknown. Relative to the germline gene, one junction end is altered; a read error may explain this.

CD8+CD57+ cell expansion, shown by flow cytometry, had occurred in the patients selected for sequencing. Prior therapy had not been administered to any patient at the time of blood sampling. The length of the CDR3 is 15 residues. Germline-derived CDR1 and CDR2 are SGDLS and YYNGEE. Profiles of TCR beta VDJ and CDR3 were generated from a genomic DNA template. TCRdb called the reads again in MiXCR, with one record for every CDR3 protein. The table has some 160,000 distinct CDR3 sequences, roughly 50% seen once. The sample consisted of sorted CD4+, CD8+, or CD8+CD57+ T cells (not recorded which) from PBMCs. The J gene is TRBJ1-6, the V gene TRBV9; 10 bases agree with TRBD1. This sequence was found in a human donor with aplastic anemia. CDR3 coding DNA: TGTGCCGGCAGCGCGGAGACAGGGGGCAATTCACCCCTCCACTTT. It encodes CAGSAETGGNSPLHF.